The 14 T cell receptor beta chains in this list originate from one sample, sequenced in a study of blood T cell repertoires in COVID-19. The data were produced by immunoSEQ multiplex PCR, yet TCRdb's version contains in-frame clones alone and is incomplete. This table holds 100,000 to 150,000 clones, 65% to 90% found once. Sequenced material: PBMCs or T cells enriched from blood (not recorded which). The receptor set was obtained from a woman aged 45-60 years who had recovered from COVID-19.

This clone was observed a few times. For the CDR3, the DNA is TGTGCCAGCAGTTACGGCTCGGGTAATCAGCCCCAGCATTTT. Translated, it gives CASSYGSGNQPQHF. V and J are TRBV28 and TRBJ1-5; the D is unclear. The CDR3 runs to 14 residues. CDR1 is MDHEN and CDR2 is SYDVKM in the germline V gene. V was trimmed by 4 bases and J by 4 bases, leaving 11 bases between them.

This sequence joins TRBV19 and TRBJ1-4; D is unclear. Deletions cut 4 bases from V and 3 bases from J, with 6 bases between. CDR1 LNHDA and CDR2 SQIVND come from the germline V gene (reference sequence). The CDR3 is 13 amino acids. The CDR3 DNA sequence: TGTGCCAGTAGTAGGAGCCCTAATGAAAAACTGTTTTTT. Translation: CASSRSPNEKLFF.

The rearrangement links TRBV4-3 to TRBJ2-6; 9 positions match TRBD1. Unmatched junction bases numbered 8, after V lost 4 bases and J lost 1 base. Germline V gene sequence: CDR1 LGHNA, CDR2 YSLEER. This CDR3 has 18 residues. CDR3 bases: TGCGCCAGCAGCCGCACAGGGGGCGCGGCGTCTGGGGCCAACGTCCTGACTTTC. It yields the protein CASSRTGGAASGANVLTF.

The chain has TRBV6-5 and TRBJ1-2; D may be TRBD1 (5 bases). CDR1 is MNHEY and CDR2 is SVGAGI in the germline V gene. This CDR3 is 13 amino acids long. Trimming removed 5 bases from V and 12 bases from J, with 19 bases in between. The DNA of the CDR3 is TGTGCCAGCAGTCCCAGGACACGGAACCTAGACACCTTC. Its translation is CASSPRTRNLDTF.

The chain links TRBV6-1 to TRBJ1-1; 9 bases agree with TRBD1. The CDR3 runs to 14 residues. Trimming at V came to 1 base and at J to 11 bases, leaving 8 bases not matched to a gene. CDR1 is MNHNS and CDR2 is SASEGT in the germline V gene. The CDR3 loop is CASSEVVQGAGAFF. The CDR3 DNA reads TGTGCCAGCAGTGAAGTGGTACAGGGGGCCGGGGCTTTCTTT.

On this clone: The DNA is left out, because the CDR3 cannot be placed on it with certainty; the CDR3 is given as TCRdb lists it. The chain employs TRBV12-3 or TRBV12-4 and TRBJ1-6; the listed D gene, TRBD1, was not tested against the DNA. Both ends counted, the CDR3 spans 12 residues. The CDR3 protein is CASSWGQGAVNF.

This sequence joins TRBV29-1 and TRBJ1-3; possible D gene TRBD1, 5 bases. Trimming cost V 8 bases and J 0 bases, with 8 bases left between them. Germline V gene lookup returns CDR1 SQVTM and CDR2 ANQGSEA. This CDR3 comprises 12 residues. The DNA for the CDR3 is TGCAGCTCCCAGGGCTCTGGAAACACCATATATTTT. Protein sequence: CSSQGSGNTIYF.

V is TRBV5-1 and J is TRBJ2-1, with a tentative D call TRBD2 (5 bases). Germline V CDR1 and CDR2: SGHRS, YFSETQ. The CDR3 is made up of 13 amino acids. V dropped 2 bases and J dropped 4 bases, with 7 bases sitting between them. CDR3 DNA: TGCGCCAGCAGCTTAAGCGGATACAATGAGCAGTTCTTC. It encodes CASSLSGYNEQFF. The full variable domain, completed using reference TRBV5-1 and TRBJ2-1, is KAGVTQTPRYLIKTRGQQVTLSCSPISGHRSVSWYQQTPGQGLQFLFEYFSETQRNKGNFPGRFSGRQFSNSRSEMNVSTLELGDSALYLCASSLSGYNEQFFGPGTRLTVL.

The chain joins TRBV3-1 (or the pseudogene TRBV3-2) to TRBJ1-2, with D possibly matching TRBD1 (5 bases). There are 16 residues in the CDR3. The V gene's germline CDR1 is LGHDT and CDR2 YNNKEL (reference sequence). V was shortened by 4 bases and J by 1 base, with 16 bases between the two germline ends. For the CDR3, the DNA is TGTGCCAGCAGCCCTCTTCTAGGACAACTTAACTATGGCTACACCTTC. It is translated as CASSPLLGQLNYGYTF.

V gene TRBV5-8 combines with J gene TRBJ1-6, with a tentative D call TRBD1 (5 bases). V was cut by 3 bases and J by 19 bases, with 17 bases left in between. Germline V gene data show CDR1 as SGHTS and CDR2 as YDEGEE. CDR3 length: 12 amino acids. CDR3 sequence (DNA): TGTGCCAGCAGCTCCTCAGGGATAGAAGGTCACTTT. The encoded protein is CASSSSGIEGHF.

The CDR3 region has the DNA TGTGCCAGCAGCTTAGATGCCCGAGGTCCCCTCCACTTT. Amino acids: CASSLDARGPLHF. The gene calls are TRBV11-3 and TRBJ1-6; D unclear. V gave up 0 bases and J gave up 13 bases, with 10 bases separating them. CDR3 size: 13 residues. The germline V gene has CDR1 SGHNT and CDR2 YENEEA. The variable domain in full, completed from reference TRBV11-3 and TRBJ1-6, reads EAGVVQSPRYKIIEKKQPVAFWCNPISGHNTLYWYLQNLGQGPELLIRYENEEAVDDSQLPKDRFSAERLKGVDSTLKIQPAELGDSAVYLCASSLDARGPLHFGNGTRLTVT.

This clone was observed a single time. This rearrangement joins TRBV29-1 to TRBJ1-1, with 7 positions matching TRBD1. The CDR3 length is 12 residues. Germline CDR1 SQVTM, CDR2 ANQGSEA. The J segment lost 1 base and the V segment lost 5 bases, leaving 1 base of the junction unmatched. The CDR3 region has the DNA TGCAGCGTTAACAGGGGGAACACTGAAGCTTTCTTT. Translated: CSVNRGNTEAFF.

V usage is TRBV30 and J usage is TRBJ1-6, with 8 bases matching TRBD1. CDR1 is GTSNPN and CDR2 is SVGIG in the germline V gene (reference sequence). The length of the CDR3 is 14 residues. The V segment lost 2 bases and the J segment 8 bases; nucleotides outside the gene matches: 5. CDR3 nucleotide sequence: TGTGCCTGGAGTACCGGACAGGGAGATTCACCCCTCCACTTT. Its protein is CAWSTGQGDSPLHF.

In its sample, this clone was seen a few times. This sequence joins TRBV9 and TRBJ2-5; 15 positions agree with TRBD2. With 3 bases clipped from V and 4 bases from J, the junction kept 4 bases outside the gene matches. The CDR3 is made up of 16 amino acids. Germline V gene lookup returns CDR1 SGDLS and CDR2 YYNGEE. DNA for the CDR3: TGTGCCAGCAGCGGGACTAGCGGGGGGGTTGGAGAGACCCAGTACTTC. Its translation is CASSGTSGGVGETQYF.